The 24 T cell receptor beta chains listed next were all sequenced from one sample in a study of OX40 agonist ivuxolimab in advanced cancers. Library generation was performed with the immunoSEQ multiplex PCR assay. TCRdb carries this immuneACCESS record with in-frame sequences only. Its versions omit some clonotypes, under half of them owing to an unresolved V gene in the studies checked, with the rest unexplained. The sample profile shows around 35,000 clones; approximately 84% of them were found once. Together, the top ten hold roughly 21% of the sample. This specimen was CD4+ or CD8+ T cells sorted from blood, taken in a trial of the OX40 agonist ivuxolimab. The receptors come from an adult with an advanced solid tumor such as melanoma, head and neck, liver or kidney cancer.

The chain is built from TRBV4-2 and TRBJ2-5; D gene unclear. The CDR3 totals 14 residues. Germline V gives CDR1 LGHNA, CDR2 YNFKEQ. With 4 bases removed from V and 4 bases from J, the gap between germline ends came to 13 bases. CDR3: CASSPHGVRETQYF. In nucleotides, the CDR3 is TGTGCCAGCAGCCCCCATGGGGTCCGAGAGACCCAGTACTTC.

This chain connects TRBV30 to TRBJ1-2; D gene ambiguous. CDR1 and CDR2 (germline): GTSNPN, SVGIG (reference sequence). The germline V and J ends were trimmed by 0 bases and 4 bases, with 12 bases remaining between them. The length of the CDR3 is 14 residues. The CDR3 sequence: CAWSVEGAPYGYTF. The CDR3, as DNA: TGTGCCTGGAGTGTAGAAGGAGCTCCCTATGGCTACACCTTC.

V is TRBV28 and J is TRBJ2-3, with 7 nucleotides matching TRBD1. Germline CDR1 reads MDHEN; CDR2 reads SYDVKM. The CDR3 contains 16 residues. Trimming took 5 bases from V and 0 from J; bases not matched to a gene: 8. The CDR3 DNA sequence: TGTGCCAGCAGTCCACCCGAGGGGGCTAGCACAGATACGCAGTATTTT. Residues: CASSPPEGASTDTQYF. Full variable domain (remainder filled in from reference TRBV28 and TRBJ2-3): DVKVTQSSRYLVKRTGEKVFLECVQDMDHENMFWYRQDPGLGLRLIYFSYDVKMKEKGDIPEGYSVSREKKERFSLILESASTNQTSMYLCASSPPEGASTDTQYFGPGTRLTVL.

Only one count was recorded for this clone. The rearrangement joins TRBV18 to TRBJ2-7; 14 nucleotides line up with TRBD2. Trimming cost V 2 bases and J 3 bases; bases outside gene matches: 3. Germline V gives CDR1 KGHSH, CDR2 LQKENI. This CDR3 comprises 16 residues. CDR3 sequence reads: CASSPYGTSGGYEQYF. The DNA of the CDR3 is TGTGCCAGCTCACCATATGGGACTAGCGGGGGCTACGAGCAGTACTTC.

The CDR3 bases are TGTGCCAGCAGCCGATGGAGGGGGCGGAATCAGCCCCAGCATTTT. Protein: CASSRWRGRNQPQHF. The chain recombines TRBV28 with TRBJ1-5, with 7 bases matching TRBD1. V shed 6 bases, J shed 4 bases, and the junction held 9 bases outside the gene matches. CDR1 and CDR2 from the germline V gene are MDHEN and SYDVKM. The CDR3 has 15 residues.

The J gene is TRBJ2-6, the V gene TRBV6-1; D not resolved. Germline CDR1 and CDR2: MNHNS and SASEGT. V dropped 2 bases and J dropped 0 bases, with 5 bases sitting between them. The CDR3 is made up of 15 amino acids. In DNA form, the CDR3 reads TGTGCCAGCAGTGAACAGGACTCTGGGGCCAACGTCCTGACTTTC. This codes for CASSEQDSGANVLTF.

This sequence joins TRBV9 and TRBJ2-1; 13 nucleotides line up with TRBD2. Germline assignment: CDR1 SGDLS and CDR2 YYNGEE. J gave up 7 bases and V 3 bases, and 7 bases lay outside the gene matches. CDR3 size: 16 residues. Written as DNA, the CDR3 is TGTGCCAGCAGCGCTTCCGGGACTAGCGGGATAAATGAGCAGTTCTTC. As protein: CASSASGTSGINEQFF.

V is TRBV10-3 and J is TRBJ2-7, with TRBD1 identical over 7 bases. The CDR3 contains 18 residues. J gave up 6 bases and V 0 bases, and 17 bases lay outside the gene matches. Germline CDR1 reads ENHRY; CDR2 reads SYGVKD. The CDR3 loop is CAISESVVGEQGQGEQYF. The CDR3 bases are TGTGCCATCAGTGAGTCGGTCGTAGGGGAACAGGGGCAGGGCGAGCAGTACTTC.

This rearrangement joins TRBV27 to TRBJ2-7; a weak D match, TRBD2 (6 bases). Germline CDR1 MNHEY, CDR2 SMNVEV (reference sequence). Trimming took 3 bases from V and 1 from J, leaving 10 bases between them. CDR3 length equals 14 residues. CDR3 bases: TGTGCCAGCAGTTTTAGCGCGGGGTCCTACGAGCAGTACTTC. Translation: CASSFSAGSYEQYF.

This rearrangement joins TRBV7-2 to TRBJ1-6; 9 bases agree with TRBD1. CDR3 length: 14 residues. Germline values: CDR1 SGHTA, CDR2 FQGNSA. The V and J ends lost 5 bases and 8 bases, in that order; junction bases with no gene match: 4. The DNA of the CDR3 is TGTGCCAGCAGCCGGACAGGGGTGGATTCACCCCTCCACTTT. Translating it yields CASSRTGVDSPLHF. The full variable domain, its missing parts supplied by reference TRBV7-2 and TRBJ1-6, is GAGVSQSPSNKVTEKGKDVELRCDPISGHTALYWYRQSLGQGLEFLIYFQGNSAPDKSGLPSDRFSAERTGGSVSTLTIQRTQQEDSAVYLCASSRTGVDSPLHFGNGTRLTVT.

V and J are TRBV7-3 and TRBJ2-1; no definite D call. Per the germline V gene, CDR1 is SGHTA and CDR2 is FQGTGA. Trimming left V 6 bases short and J 5 bases short, with 20 bases between. This CDR3 spans 16 amino acids. In DNA form, the CDR3 reads TGTGCCAGCAGTCAATTCCCGGACCCCCCCCACAATGAGCAGTTCTTC. Its translation: CASSQFPDPPHNEQFF.

The chain combines TRBV2 with TRBJ2-1; D remains unclear. Germline-derived CDR1 and CDR2 are SNHLY and FYNNEI. V shed 4 bases and J shed 8 bases, with 12 bases lying between them. The CDR3 has 13 residues. As DNA, the CDR3 is TGTGCCAGCAGTGGTATCACCGTGGATGAGCAGTTCTTC. Its translation is CASSGITVDEQFF.

The rearrangement uses TRBV6-4 and TRBJ2-3; the D gene is possibly TRBD2 (7 bases). This CDR3 spans 14 amino acids. Trimming removed 2 bases at V and 2 bases at J, with 8 bases between. Germline loops: CDR1 MRHNA, CDR2 SNTAGT. CDR3 DNA sequence: TGTGCCAGCAGTGACGGGGGGGCCACAGATACGCAGTATTTT. Translation gives CASSDGGATDTQYF.

This rearrangement joins TRBV5-5 to TRBJ1-5; D is undetermined. CDR3 length equals 12 residues. V lost 0 bases to trimming and J lost 7 bases, with 5 bases between them. Looked up from germline, CDR1 is SGHKS and CDR2 is YYEKEE (reference sequence). CDR3 residues: CASSLAGQPQHF. CDR3 DNA sequence: TGTGCCAGCAGCTTGGCCGGGCAGCCCCAGCATTTT.

This rearrangement joins TRBV7-3 to TRBJ2-6; D uncertain. Germline loops: CDR1 SGHTA, CDR2 FQGTGA. The CDR3 sequence is 15 residues long. Trimming removed 1 base at V and 1 base at J, with 5 bases between. CDR3 nucleotides: TGTGCCAGCAGCTTAATAGGGTCTGGGGCCAACGTCCTGACTTTC. Its protein is CASSLIGSGANVLTF. The variable domain in full, completed from reference TRBV7-3 and TRBJ2-6, reads GAGVSQTPSNKVTEKGKYVELRCDPISGHTALYWYRQSLGQGPEFLIYFQGTGAADDSGLPNDRFFAVRPEGSVSTLKIQRTERGDSAVYLCASSLIGSGANVLTFGAGSRLTVL.

The V and J genes are TRBV13 and TRBJ1-1; 8 bases align to TRBD1. CDR3 length: 15 residues. V gave up 5 bases and J gave up 1 base; unmatched junction bases: 6. Per the germline V gene, CDR1 is PRHDT and CDR2 is FYEKMQ (reference sequence). CDR3 coding DNA: TGTGCCAGCAGCACCCAAGGGACAGGGAACACTGAAGCTTTCTTT. It translates to CASSTQGTGNTEAFF. Looking up the rest from reference TRBV13 and TRBJ1-1 gives the full variable domain: AAGVIQSPRHLIKEKRETATLKCYPIPRHDTVYWYQQGPGQDPQFLISFYEKMQSDKGSIPDRFSAQQFSDYHSELNMSSLELGDSALYFCASSTQGTGNTEAFFGQGTRLTVV.

The chain employs TRBV7-3 and TRBJ2-1; possibly TRBD2 for D (6 bases). Germline assignment: CDR1 SGHTA and CDR2 FQGTGA. The CDR3 consists of 12 residues. The V end lost 2 bases, the J end lost 10 bases, and 9 bases lay between the germline ends. CDR3 nucleotides: TGTGCCAGCAGCTTATTGGAGGGCGAGCAGTTCTTC. Encoded protein: CASSLLEGEQFF.

The chain has TRBV2 and TRBJ2-7; no clear D. Germline CDR1 reads SNHLY; CDR2 reads FYNNEI. Trimming pared 10 bases from V and 2 bases from J, leaving 12 bases between. The CDR3 totals 12 residues. Here the CDR3 DNA reads TGTGCCACCACAAGAGGACCCTACGAGCAGTACTTC. Its translation is CATTRGPYEQYF.

This clone showed up just once. The V and J genes are TRBV28 and TRBJ2-3; D possibly uses TRBD1 or TRBD2 (6 bases each). Trimming took 3 bases from V and 5 from J, leaving 15 bases between them. The CDR3 totals 15 residues. The germline CDR1 and CDR2 sequences are MDHEN and SYDVKM. DNA of the CDR3: TGTGCCAGCAGTTTTCTGGCGGAGGGGGGAGATACGCAGTATTTT. Translated: CASSFLAEGGDTQYF.

V is TRBV11-1 and J is TRBJ2-5; possible D gene TRBD2, 5 bases. The DNA matches TRBJ2-7 better at its end, which makes the J call doubtful. The CDR3 sequence is 15 residues long. CDR1 and CDR2 (germline): SGHAT, FQDESV (reference sequence). CDR3 protein: CASSPSRGTSYEQYF. The CDR3 bases are TGTGCCAGCAGCCCAAGCCGGGGAACCTCCTACGAGCAGTACTTC.

This chain connects TRBV4-1 to TRBJ2-7; 9 bases agree with TRBD2. Trimming took 4 bases from V and 5 from J; bases not matched to a gene: 6. The germline CDR1 and CDR2 sequences are MGHRA and YSYEKL. This CDR3 contains 14 residues. CDR3 residues: CASSLKREVDEQYF. DNA of the CDR3: TGCGCCAGCAGCCTCAAGCGGGAGGTCGACGAGCAGTACTTC.

The chain has TRBV15 and TRBJ1-5; no clear D gene. The CDR3 is 12 amino acids. The V end was cut by 1 base, the J end by 4 bases, with 2 bases between. The germline gives CDR1 LNHNV, CDR2 YYDKDF (reference sequence). CDR3 amino acids: CATSRVNQPQHF. Here the CDR3 DNA reads TGTGCCACCAGCAGAGTTAATCAGCCCCAGCATTTT.

The rearrangement uses TRBV29-1 and TRBJ2-7, with TRBD1 as a possible D gene (6 bases). V was pared by 0 bases and J by 2 bases, with 11 bases between. The CDR3 extends over 14 amino acids. Per the germline V gene, CDR1 is SQVTM and CDR2 is ANQGSEA. The DNA for the CDR3 is TGCAGCGTTGAAGAGGGGCAGGGGCCCTACGAGCAGTACTTC. Protein sequence: CSVEEGQGPYEQYF.

The genes are TRBV27 and TRBJ1-4, with 7 bases identical to TRBD1. Losses at the gene ends were 6 bases for V and 7 bases for J; bases not matched to a gene: 5. CDR1 and CDR2 from the germline V gene are MNHEY and SMNVEV (reference sequence). The CDR3 length is 13 residues. CDR3 coding DNA: TGTGCCAGCAGCCGGACAGGCGCTGAAAAACTGTTTTTT. Residues: CASSRTGAEKLFF.